Presented here are 5 T cell receptor beta chains from one specimen sequenced in a study of blood T cell repertoires in COVID-19. The protocol was immunoSEQ multiplex PCR, while the TCRdb copy is restricted to in-frame clones and leaves out a portion. The data contain 350,000 to 400,000 clones, around nine tenths of them seen just once; the ten biggest clones take up about 7.6%. The source material was peripheral blood. The source of these receptors is a woman aged 55-69 years with COVID-19, enrolled during active disease.

This chain links TRBV6-1 with TRBJ1-2; TRBD1 is a possible D gene (5 bases). The CDR3 is 12 amino acids. Germline lookup yields CDR1 MNHNS and CDR2 SASEGT. The V and J ends lost 3 bases and 5 bases respectively, with 7 bases between them. The chain's CDR3 is CASSDGGYGYTF. The DNA of the CDR3 is TGTGCCAGCAGTGACGGGGGATATGGCTACACCTTC.

The V call is TRBV7-9, the J call TRBJ2-3; 8 bases align to TRBD1. Germline CDR1 is SEHNR and CDR2 is FQNEAQ (reference sequence). With 3 bases clipped from V and 2 bases from J, the junction kept 13 bases outside the gene matches. The CDR3 covers 18 residues. The CDR3 reads CASSLDRARPPHTDTQYF. The CDR3 region has the DNA TGTGCCAGCAGCTTGGACAGGGCCCGACCACCCCACACAGATACGCAGTATTTT.

The genes are TRBV4-2 and TRBJ2-1; the D is unclear. The CDR3 sequence is 13 residues long. The V end lost 0 bases, the J end lost 9 bases, and 9 bases lay between the germline ends. CDR1 and CDR2 from the germline V gene are LGHNA and YNFKEQ. For the CDR3, the DNA is TGTGCCAGCAGCCAAGAAAGCTGGGCTGAGCAGTTCTTC. Its translation: CASSQESWAEQFF.

The gene calls are TRBV30 and TRBJ1-5, with D possibly TRBD1 on 6 matching bases. V lost 7 bases and J lost 3, with 10 bases in between. The germline V gene encodes CDR1 GTSNPN and CDR2 SVGIG (reference sequence). The CDR3 covers 12 residues. This CDR3 is CAYRDNNQPQHF. The CDR3 DNA reads TGTGCCTACCGGGACAACAATCAGCCCCAGCATTTT.

The rearrangement links TRBV7-7 to TRBJ2-5, with D tentatively TRBD1 (5 bases). The CDR3 contains 14 residues. V was clipped by 6 bases and J by 1 base, with 12 bases between them. Germline-derived CDR1 and CDR2 are SSHAT and FNYEAQ (reference sequence). This CDR3 is CASSPQGRQETQYF. The CDR3 bases are TGTGCCAGCAGTCCTCAGGGTCGCCAAGAGACCCAGTACTTC.